This TCR beta chain was captured by sequencing in a study of glioma-infiltrating T cells after dendritic cell vaccination (dated by TCRdb to the mid-2010s). Looking at the study overall: A cohort of approximately 15 glioblastoma patients from Phase I and II dendritic cell vaccination trials was included, of whom 9 were newly diagnosed and 6 had recurrent disease. Patients received autologous tumor lysate-pulsed dendritic cell vaccination between about 2002 and 2013. The vaccine was prepared from monocyte-derived dendritic cells that were cultured for seven days with IL-4 and GM-CSF and then pulsed overnight with autologous tumor lysate. Three intradermal dendritic cell vaccine injections were administered to patients at biweekly intervals in the arm below the axilla. In glioblastoma patients vaccinated with dendritic cells, deep sequencing of TCR beta CDR3 regions served to measure tumor-infiltrating lymphocyte content and to compare repertoires between tumor and blood. Survival after dendritic cell vaccination was correlated with TCR sequencing metrics such as TIL content and the overlap between tumor and blood repertoires. General findings and caveats noted by the study authors: TCR clonality showed no direct relationship with survival, which suggests that a diverse polyclonal response may matter. The three-group TCR overlap response model was described as speculative and requiring prospective validation. Longer time to progression and overall survival after dendritic cell vaccination were predicted by higher estimated pretreatment TIL content. The cohort was small and heterogeneous, with few patients having full blood and tumor sets and even fewer initial-recurrent tumor pairs.

CDR1 and CDR2 are drawn from the germline V gene: MNHNS, SASEGT. Trimming takes 6 bases from V and 10 bases from J, and the germline ends sit 11 bases apart. The CDR3 runs 11 residues from the cysteine to the phenylalanine. The only DNA kept is the CDR3, 33 bases in frame from the first base. The immunoSEQ assay amplified TCRB CDR3 regions from about 2 micrograms of genomic DNA, or from all available DNA when less than that amount was available. The multiplex PCR employed 60 forward primers targeting TCR V beta segments and 13 reverse primers targeting J beta segments. To estimate the number of reads per starting template, synthetic control templates were added to each sample at limiting dilution. Sequencing produced 87 bp reads on the Illumina HiSeq System. The study's processing was this. PCR and sequencing errors were removed by a nearest neighbor algorithm that merged closely related sequences. TCR overlap was measured as the percentage of unique tumor TCR beta sequences that were also present in the peripheral blood of the same patient. What TCRdb holds here is the immuneACCESS table cut down to in-frame rearrangements. Part of the clones is not present; checked against another copy, under half of the missing clones reflect an unresolved V gene, and the others are unexplained. That table gives V, J and clone size, and the DNA gave D and trimming. The sample table records 93,000 or so clones; roughly 80% of these occur just once. In total, the top ten clones hold approximately 12% of the sample.

Patients were selected for having adequate residual fresh-frozen tumor tissue and more than two years of available survival data. An isocitrate dehydrogenase mutation was not carried by any of the glioblastoma patients, although molecular status was otherwise variable. PBMC collection took place before vaccination, two weeks after the third vaccination, and at tumor progression if progression occurred. Genomic DNA was extracted with the Qiagen DNeasy Blood extraction Kit. A word on this clone: Its antigen target is currently unknown. Per-nucleotide qualities are absent, and no much larger clonotype sits a single base away.

This receptor was taken from a human donor with glioblastoma. The sample here was blood, taken before dendritic cell vaccination. The rearranged segments are TRBV6-1 and TRBJ2-3, with TRBD1 perhaps the D gene, on 6 matching bases. The DNA sequence is TGTGCCAGCAGGGAACAGGGTGCGCAGTATTTT. The resulting protein is CASREQGAQYF.